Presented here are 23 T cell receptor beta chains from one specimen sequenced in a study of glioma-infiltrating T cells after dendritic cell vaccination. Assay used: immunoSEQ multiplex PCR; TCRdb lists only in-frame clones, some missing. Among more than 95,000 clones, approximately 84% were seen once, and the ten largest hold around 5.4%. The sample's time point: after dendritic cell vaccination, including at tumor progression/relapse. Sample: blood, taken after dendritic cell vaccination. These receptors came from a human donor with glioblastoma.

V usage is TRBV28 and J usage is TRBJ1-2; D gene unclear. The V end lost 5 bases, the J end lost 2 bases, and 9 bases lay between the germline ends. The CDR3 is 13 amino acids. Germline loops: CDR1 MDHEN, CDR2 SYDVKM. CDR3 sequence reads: CASSITHNYGYTF. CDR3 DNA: TGTGCCAGCAGTATCACTCACAACTATGGCTACACCTTC.

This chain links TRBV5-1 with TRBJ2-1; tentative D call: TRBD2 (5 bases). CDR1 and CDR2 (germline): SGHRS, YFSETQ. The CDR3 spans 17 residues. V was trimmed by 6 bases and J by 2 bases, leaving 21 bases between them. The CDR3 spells CASIPSPGGYAYNEQFF. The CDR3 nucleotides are TGCGCCAGCATCCCCTCTCCGGGCGGGTACGCCTACAATGAGCAGTTCTTC. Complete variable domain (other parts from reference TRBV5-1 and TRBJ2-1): KAGVTQTPRYLIKTRGQQVTLSCSPISGHRSVSWYQQTPGQGLQFLFEYFSETQRNKGNFPGRFSGRQFSNSRSEMNVSTLELGDSALYLCASIPSPGGYAYNEQFFGPGTRLTVL.

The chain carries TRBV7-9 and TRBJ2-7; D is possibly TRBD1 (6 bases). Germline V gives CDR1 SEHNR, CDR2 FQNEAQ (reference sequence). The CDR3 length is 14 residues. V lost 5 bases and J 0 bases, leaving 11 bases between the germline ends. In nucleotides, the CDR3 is TGTGCCAGCAGCCACCGGGACACCTCCTACGAGCAGTACTTC. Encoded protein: CASSHRDTSYEQYF.

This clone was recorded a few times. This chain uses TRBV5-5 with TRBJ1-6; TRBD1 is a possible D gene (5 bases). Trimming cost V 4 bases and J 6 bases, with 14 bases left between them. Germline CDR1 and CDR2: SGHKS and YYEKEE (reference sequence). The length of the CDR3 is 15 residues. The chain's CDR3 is CASSDQGTLNSPLHF. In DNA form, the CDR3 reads TGTGCCAGCAGCGATCAGGGAACCCTTAATTCACCCCTCCACTTT.

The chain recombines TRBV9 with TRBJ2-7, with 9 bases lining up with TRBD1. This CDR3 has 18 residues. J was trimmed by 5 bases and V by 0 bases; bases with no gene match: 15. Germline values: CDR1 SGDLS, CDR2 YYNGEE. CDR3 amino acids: CASSVGGNLGTGLHEQYF. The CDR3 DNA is TGTGCCAGCAGCGTAGGGGGTAATCTGGGGACAGGGCTACACGAGCAGTACTTC.

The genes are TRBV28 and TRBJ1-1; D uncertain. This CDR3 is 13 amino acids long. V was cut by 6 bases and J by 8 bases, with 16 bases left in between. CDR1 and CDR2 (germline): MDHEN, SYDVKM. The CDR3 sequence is CASSPQWTREAFF. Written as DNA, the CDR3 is TGTGCCAGCAGCCCACAATGGACTAGGGAAGCTTTCTTT.

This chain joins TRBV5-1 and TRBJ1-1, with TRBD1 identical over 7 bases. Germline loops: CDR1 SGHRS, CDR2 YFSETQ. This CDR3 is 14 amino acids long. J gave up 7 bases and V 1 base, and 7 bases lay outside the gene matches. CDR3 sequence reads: CASSLMPTGNEAFF. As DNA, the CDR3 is TGCGCCAGCAGCTTGATGCCGACAGGGAATGAAGCTTTCTTT. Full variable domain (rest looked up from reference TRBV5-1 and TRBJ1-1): KAGVTQTPRYLIKTRGQQVTLSCSPISGHRSVSWYQQTPGQGLQFLFEYFSETQRNKGNFPGRFSGRQFSNSRSEMNVSTLELGDSALYLCASSLMPTGNEAFFGQGTRLTVV.

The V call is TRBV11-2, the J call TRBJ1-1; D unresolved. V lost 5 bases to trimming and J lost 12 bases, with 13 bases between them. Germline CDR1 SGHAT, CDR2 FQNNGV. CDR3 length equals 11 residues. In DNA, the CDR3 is TGTGCCAGCAGCGCCGCGGTTCCAACTTTCTTT. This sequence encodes CASSAAVPTFF. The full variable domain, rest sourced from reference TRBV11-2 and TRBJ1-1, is EAGVAQSPRYKIIEKRQSVAFWCNPISGHATLYWYQQILGQGPKLLIQFQNNGVVDDSQLPKDRFSAERLKGVDSTLKIQPAKLEDSAVYLCASSAAVPTFFGQGTRLTVV.

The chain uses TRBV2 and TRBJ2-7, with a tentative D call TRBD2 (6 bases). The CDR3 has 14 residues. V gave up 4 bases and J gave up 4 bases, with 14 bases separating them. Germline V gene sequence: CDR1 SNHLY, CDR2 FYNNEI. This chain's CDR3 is CASSGGGINYEQYF. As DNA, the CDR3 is TGTGCCAGCAGTGGAGGCGGGATAAATTACGAGCAGTACTTC. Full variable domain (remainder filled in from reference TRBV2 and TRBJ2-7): EPEVTQTPSHQVTQMGQEVILRCVPISNHLYFYWYRQILGQKVEFLVSFYNNEISEKSEIFDDQFSVERPDGSNFTLKIRSTKLEDSAMYFCASSGGGINYEQYFGPGTRLTVT.

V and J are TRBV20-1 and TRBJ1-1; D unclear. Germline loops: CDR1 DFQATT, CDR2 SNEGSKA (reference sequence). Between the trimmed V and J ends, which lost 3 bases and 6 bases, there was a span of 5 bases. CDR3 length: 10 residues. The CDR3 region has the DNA TGCAGTGCTAGGGGCCCTGAAGCTTTCTTT. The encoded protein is CSARGPEAFF.

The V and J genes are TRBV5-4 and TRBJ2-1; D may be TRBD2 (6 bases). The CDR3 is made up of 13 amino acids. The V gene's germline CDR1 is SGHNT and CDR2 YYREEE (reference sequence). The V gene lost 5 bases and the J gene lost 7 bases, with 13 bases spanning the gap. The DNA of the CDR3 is TGTGCCAGCAGGCCGGCGGGACGGAATGAGCAGTTCTTC. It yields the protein CASRPAGRNEQFF.

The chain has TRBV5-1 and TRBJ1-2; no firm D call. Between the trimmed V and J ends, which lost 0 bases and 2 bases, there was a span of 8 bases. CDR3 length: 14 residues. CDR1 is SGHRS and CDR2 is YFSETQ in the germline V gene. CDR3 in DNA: TGCGCCAGCAGCTTGGACATTACGAACTATGGCTACACCTTC. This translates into CASSLDITNYGYTF. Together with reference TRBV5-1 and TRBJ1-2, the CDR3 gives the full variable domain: KAGVTQTPRYLIKTRGQQVTLSCSPISGHRSVSWYQQTPGQGLQFLFEYFSETQRNKGNFPGRFSGRQFSNSRSEMNVSTLELGDSALYLCASSLDITNYGYTFGSGTRLTVV.

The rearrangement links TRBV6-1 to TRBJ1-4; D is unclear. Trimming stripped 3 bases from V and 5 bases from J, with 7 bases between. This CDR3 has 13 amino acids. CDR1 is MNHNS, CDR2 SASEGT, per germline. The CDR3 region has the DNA TGTGCCAGCAGTGACAGGCAGAATGAAAAACTGTTTTTT. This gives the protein CASSDRQNEKLFF.

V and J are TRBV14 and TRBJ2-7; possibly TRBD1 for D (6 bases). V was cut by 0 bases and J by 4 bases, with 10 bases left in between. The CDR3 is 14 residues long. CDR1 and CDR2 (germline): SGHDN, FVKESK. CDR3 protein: CASSQEGDRYEQYF. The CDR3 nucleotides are TGTGCCAGCAGCCAAGAAGGCGACAGGTACGAGCAGTACTTC.

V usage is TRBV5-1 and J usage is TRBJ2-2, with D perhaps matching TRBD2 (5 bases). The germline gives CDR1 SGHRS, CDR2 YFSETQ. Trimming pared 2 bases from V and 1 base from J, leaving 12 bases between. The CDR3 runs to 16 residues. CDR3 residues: CASSFGSLVNTGELFF. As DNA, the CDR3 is TGCGCCAGCAGCTTTGGGAGTCTGGTGAACACCGGGGAGCTGTTTTTT.

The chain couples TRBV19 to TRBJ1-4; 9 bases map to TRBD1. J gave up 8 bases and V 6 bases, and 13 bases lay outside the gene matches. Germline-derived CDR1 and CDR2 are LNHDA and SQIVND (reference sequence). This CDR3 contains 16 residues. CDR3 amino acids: CASRSSVGTGREKLFF. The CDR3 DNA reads TGTGCCAGTAGATCCTCAGTCGGGACAGGGCGGGAAAAACTGTTTTTT.

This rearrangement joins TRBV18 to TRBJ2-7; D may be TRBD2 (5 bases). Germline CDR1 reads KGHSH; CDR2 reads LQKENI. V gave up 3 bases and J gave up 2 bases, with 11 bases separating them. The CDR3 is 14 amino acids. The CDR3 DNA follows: TGTGCCAGCTCACCCCGAACTAGAGCCTACGAGCAGTACTTC. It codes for CASSPRTRAYEQYF.

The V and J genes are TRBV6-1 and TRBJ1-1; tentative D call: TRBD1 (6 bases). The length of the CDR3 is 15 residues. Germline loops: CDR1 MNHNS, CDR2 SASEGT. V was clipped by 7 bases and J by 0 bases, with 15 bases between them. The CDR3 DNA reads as TGTGCCAGCAATCCCGAAGGGGGATTGAACACTGAAGCTTTCTTT. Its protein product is CASNPEGGLNTEAFF.

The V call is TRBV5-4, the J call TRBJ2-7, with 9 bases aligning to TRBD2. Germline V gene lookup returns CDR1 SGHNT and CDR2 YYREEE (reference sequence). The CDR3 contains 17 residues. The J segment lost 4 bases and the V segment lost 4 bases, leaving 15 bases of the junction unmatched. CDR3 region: CASSPGLSGSGGYEQYF. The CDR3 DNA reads TGTGCCAGCAGCCCGGGGTTGAGCGGGAGCGGGGGGTACGAGCAGTACTTC.

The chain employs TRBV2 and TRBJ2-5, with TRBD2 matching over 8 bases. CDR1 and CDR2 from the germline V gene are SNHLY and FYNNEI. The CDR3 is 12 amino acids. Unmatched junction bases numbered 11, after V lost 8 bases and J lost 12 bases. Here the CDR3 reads CASANLGLVKYF. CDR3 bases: TGTGCCAGCGCAAACCTGGGACTAGTCAAGTACTTC.

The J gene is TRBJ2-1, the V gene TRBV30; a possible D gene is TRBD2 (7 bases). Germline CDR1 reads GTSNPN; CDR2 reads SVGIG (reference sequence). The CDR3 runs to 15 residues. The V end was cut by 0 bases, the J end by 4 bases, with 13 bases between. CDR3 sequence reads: CAWSVRGGLYNEQFF. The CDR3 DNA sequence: TGTGCCTGGAGTGTTAGGGGGGGCCTATACAATGAGCAGTTCTTC.

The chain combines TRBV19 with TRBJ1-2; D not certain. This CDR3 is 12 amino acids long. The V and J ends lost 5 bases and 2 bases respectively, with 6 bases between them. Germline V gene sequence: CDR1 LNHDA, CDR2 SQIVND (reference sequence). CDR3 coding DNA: TGTGCCAGTAGTGGCCAAAACTATGGCTACACCTTC. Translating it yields CASSGQNYGYTF.

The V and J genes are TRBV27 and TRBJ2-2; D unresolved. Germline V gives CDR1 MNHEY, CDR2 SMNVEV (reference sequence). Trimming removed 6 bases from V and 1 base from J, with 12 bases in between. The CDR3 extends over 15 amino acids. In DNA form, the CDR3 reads TGTGCCAGCAGGTTACGACCAGGGAACACCGGGGAGCTGTTTTTT. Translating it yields CASRLRPGNTGELFF.